The clone carrying this TCR beta chain was found once. These data are taken from a study of blood T cell repertoires in COVID-19. At the level of the study: There were acute and convalescent COVID-19 samples, and they came from the United States, Italy and Spain. T cells, B-cell-depleted T cells, or PBMCs provided the cDNA or gDNA that served as material.

As processed by the authors: Reference gene primers were amplified, and this amplification served to estimate nucleated cell counts. The table came from immunoSEQ multiplex PCR; TCRdb's copy has only in-frame clones and leaves some out. V and J calls and clone size are those listed in that table; D and trimming were worked out from the DNA. The table includes approximately 430,000 clones, roughly 89% detected once. Sequences were obtained from peripheral blood. The sequence came from a woman aged 25 to 39 with active or convalescent COVID-19.

The CDR3 region has the DNA TGTGCCAGCAGCCAGACAGGCGCCAGCAATCAGCCCCAGCATTTT. This codes for CASSQTGASNQPQHF. The gene calls are TRBV6-5 and TRBJ1-5, with D perhaps matching TRBD1 (6 bases). Trimming shortened V by 6 bases and J by 1 base, and 13 bases separated the two germline ends. The CDR3 runs 15 residues. From germline, CDR1 is MNHEY and CDR2 SVGAGI.